The present entry profiles one T cell receptor (beta chain) with its context. V lost 3 bases to trimming and J lost 3 bases, with 13 bases between them. Germline CDR1 and CDR2: SGDLS and YYNGEE. The CDR3 runs to 16 residues. The entry originates in a study of control samples from healthy donors and cancer patients. Only in-frame clones appear in the TCRdb table, and some are missing; sequencing was by immunoSEQ multiplex PCR. The repertoire holds roughly 76,000 clones, with roughly 93% as singletons. This clonotype originated in a woman in her forties with lung cancer. The rearrangement joins TRBV9 to TRBJ1-6; D remains unclear. Sequencing was carried out using PBMCs. The CDR3 DNA follows: TGTGCCAGCAGCGGCTCCCTCCGGTACTATAATTCACCCCTCCACTTT. This gives the protein CASSGSLRYYNSPLHF.